A single sample is the source of the 11 T cell receptor beta chains below, sequenced in a study of blood T cells in healthy people across ages. A second PCR of about 7 to 12 cycles used a sample-barcoded 5' primer and a J-beta primer mix. TCRdb fed the 5' RACE reads into MiXCR, producing one record per CDR3 protein. This table holds nearly 800,000 distinct CDR3 sequences, 25% found once. The same sample was also studied in work on T cells of mothers and their children.

What was sequenced was blood. The receptors originated from a boy between 10 and 17 years old in good health.

This clonotype was seen a single time. The V gene is TRBV20-1, the J gene TRBJ2-1; D unresolved. The V end was cut by 2 bases, the J end by 3 bases, with 8 bases between. This CDR3 comprises 13 residues. Germline-derived CDR1 and CDR2 are DFQATT and SNEGSKA (reference sequence). In DNA, the CDR3 is TGCAGTGCTAGACTCGGCGGCTACAATGAGCAGTTCTTC. Its protein is CSARLGGYNEQFF.

The chain links TRBV12-3 or TRBV12-4 to TRBJ2-1, with 7 bases fitting TRBD1. The junction had 9 bases not matched to a gene; V was cut back by 4 bases and J by 6 bases. The CDR3 runs to 15 residues. The CDR3 protein is CASSSQGTEINEQFF. Here the CDR3 DNA reads TGTGCCAGCAGTTCCCAAGGGACAGAGATCAATGAGCAGTTCTTC.

This clonotype was found once. V usage is TRBV9 and J usage is TRBJ2-2; D perhaps matches TRBD1 (6 bases). The CDR3 spans 16 residues. With 0 bases removed from V and 5 bases from J, the gap between germline ends came to 14 bases. Germline values: CDR1 SGDLS, CDR2 YYNGEE. The CDR3 here is CASSVASHRVTGELFF. For the CDR3, the DNA is TGTGCCAGCAGCGTAGCGTCCCACAGGGTTACCGGGGAGCTGTTTTTT.

As concerns this clonotype: A junction boundary mismatches the germline segment, possibly from a read error. The chain uses TRBV7-9 and TRBJ2-2, with TRBD2 identical over 10 bases. This CDR3 spans 14 amino acids. Germline-derived CDR1 and CDR2 are SEHNR and FQNEAQ (reference sequence). CDR3 sequence reads: CANSASGGSGELFF. Here the CDR3 DNA reads TGTGCCAACAGCGCTAGCGGGGGATCCGGGGAGCTGTTTTTT.

CDR3 DNA: TGTGCCAGCAGTGACTTAGCGGGACTCTACAATGAGCAGTTCTTC. Amino acids: CASSDLAGLYNEQFF. V and J are TRBV6-2 or TRBV6-3 and TRBJ2-5, with TRBD2 matching over 8 bases. The end of the DNA fits TRBJ2-1 better, so the J call may be wrong. CDR1 is MNHEY and CDR2 is SVGEGT in the germline V gene. This CDR3 spans 15 amino acids.

This chain uses TRBV5-1 with TRBJ2-4; 13 bases are a match to TRBD2. Germline CDR1 reads SGHRS; CDR2 reads YFSETQ. J gave up 0 bases and V 4 bases, and 7 bases lay outside the gene matches. The CDR3 consists of 18 residues. CDR3: CASSEGLAGALAKNIQYF. In DNA, the CDR3 is TGCGCCAGCAGCGAAGGACTAGCGGGGGCTCTAGCCAAAAACATTCAGTACTTC.

The chain is built from TRBV7-9 and TRBJ1-2; D possibly corresponds to TRBD1 (6 bases). Trimming stripped 1 base from V and 4 bases from J, with 13 bases between. The CDR3 runs to 15 residues. The germline V gene has CDR1 SEHNR and CDR2 FQNEAQ (reference sequence). CDR3 sequence reads: CASSLEGGALYGYTF. DNA for the CDR3: TGTGCCAGCAGCTTAGAAGGGGGGGCCCTCTATGGCTACACCTTC.

The gene calls are TRBV5-1 and TRBJ2-7; D is possibly TRBD1 or TRBD2 (6 bases each). The V end was cut by 4 bases, the J end by 3 bases, with 17 bases between. The CDR3 spans 15 residues. Germline CDR1 SGHRS, CDR2 YFSETQ. The CDR3 bases are TGCGCCAGCAGCCCCACCCCCGGGGGCAGCTACGAGCAGTACTTC. Translated: CASSPTPGGSYEQYF.

The sample holds a few counts of this clonotype. V usage is TRBV7-2 and J usage is TRBJ2-3; no definite D call. The CDR3 extends over 16 amino acids. V was pared by 5 bases and J by 6 bases, with 21 bases between. From germline, CDR1 is SGHTA and CDR2 FQGNSA. The CDR3 DNA reads as TGTGCCAGCAGCCCGGATGACCCATCCGAGGTTGATACGCAGTATTTT. Translating gives CASSPDDPSEVDTQYF.

The rearrangement joins TRBV29-1 to TRBJ2-2; D not resolved. CDR1 is SQVTM, CDR2 ANQGSEA, per germline. The ends were cut back, 5 bases at V and 3 bases at J, with 13 bases in the middle. CDR3 size: 14 residues. DNA for the CDR3: TGCAGCGTTACGGGCGGCGACGACACCGGGGAGCTGTTTTTT. It yields the protein CSVTGGDDTGELFF.

The V and J genes are TRBV19 and TRBJ2-6, with D tentatively TRBD1 or TRBD2 (6 bases each). V was cut by 8 bases and J by 3 bases, with 14 bases left in between. CDR1 LNHDA and CDR2 SQIVND come from the germline V gene (reference sequence). The CDR3 contains 15 residues. CDR3 residues: CASASGAYGANVLTF. CDR3 nucleotide sequence: TGTGCCAGTGCCTCGGGGGCGTATGGGGCCAACGTCCTGACTTTC.